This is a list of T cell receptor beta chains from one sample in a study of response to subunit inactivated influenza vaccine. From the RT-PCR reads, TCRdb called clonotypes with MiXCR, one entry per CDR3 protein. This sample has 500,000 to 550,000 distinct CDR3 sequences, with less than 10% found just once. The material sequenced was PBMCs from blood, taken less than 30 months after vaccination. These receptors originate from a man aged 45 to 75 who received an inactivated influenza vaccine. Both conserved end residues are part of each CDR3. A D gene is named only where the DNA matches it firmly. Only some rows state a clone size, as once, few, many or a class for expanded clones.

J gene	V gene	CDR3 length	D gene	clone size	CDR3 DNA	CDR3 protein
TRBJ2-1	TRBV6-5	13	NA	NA	TGTGCCAGCAGTTCCCAGTACAGGAATGAGCAGTTCTTC	CASSSQYRNEQFF
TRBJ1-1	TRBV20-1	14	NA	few	TGCAGTGCTAGACAAGCCGACGCGTACACTGAAGCTTTCTTT	CSARQADAYTEAFF
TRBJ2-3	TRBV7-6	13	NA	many	TGTGCCAGCAGCCCCGGTCGGTCAGATACGCAGTATTTT	CASSPGRSDTQYF
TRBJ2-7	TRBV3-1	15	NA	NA	TGTGCCAGCAGCCAAGGGGGCGGGAAGAACTACGAGCAGTACTTC	CASSQGGGKNYEQYF
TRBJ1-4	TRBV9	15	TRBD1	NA	TGTGCCAGCAGCGGCTTGGGACAGGGAAATGAAAAACTGTTTTTT	CASSGLGQGNEKLFF
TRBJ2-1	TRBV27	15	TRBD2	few	TGTGCCAGCAGTTCACTCGGGGGGGCTAGGAATGAGCAGTTCTTC	CASSSLGGARNEQFF
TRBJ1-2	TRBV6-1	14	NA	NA	TGTGCCAGCAGCTCGCAGGGGACGTACTATGGCTACACCTTC	CASSSQGTYYGYTF
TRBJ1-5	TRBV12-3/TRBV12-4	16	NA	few	TGTGCCAGCAGTTTACAAGGGAATTATAGCAATCAGCCCCAGCATTTT	CASSLQGNYSNQPQHF
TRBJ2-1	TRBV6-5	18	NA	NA	TGTGCCAGCAGTTACTCCCGGTACCGGGACATCCCCTACAATGAGCAGTTCTTC	CASSYSRYRDIPYNEQFF
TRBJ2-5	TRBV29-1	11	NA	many	TGCAGCGTTGGTTGGGGAGAGACCCAGTACTTC	CSVGWGETQYF
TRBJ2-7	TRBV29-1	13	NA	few	TGCAGCGTCCGGGACGGGAGCTCCTACGAGCAGTACTTC	CSVRDGSSYEQYF
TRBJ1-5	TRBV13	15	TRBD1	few	TGTGCCAGCAGCCTTGGGACAGGGAAGGGTCAGCCCCAGCATTTT	CASSLGTGKGQPQHF
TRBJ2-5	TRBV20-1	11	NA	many	TGCAGTGCTAGTGATTGGGAGACCCAGTACTTC	CSASDWETQYF
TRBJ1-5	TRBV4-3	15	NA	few	TGCGCCAGCAGCCAAGATGGCAGTACTAATCAGCCCCAGCATTTT	CASSQDGSTNQPQHF
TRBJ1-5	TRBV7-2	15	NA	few	TGTGCCAGCAGCCTCGAGCCGGGGGGTAATCAGCCCCAGCATTTT	CASSLEPGGNQPQHF
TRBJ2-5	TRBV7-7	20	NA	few	TGTGCCAGCAGCTTAGGCTACACCGCCCCCGGCGGACCACAACAACAGACCCAGTACTTC	CASSLGYTAPGGPQQQTQYF
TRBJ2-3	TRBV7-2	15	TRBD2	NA	TGTGCCAGCAGCTTTACAGCGGGGGGCACAGATACGCAGTATTTT	CASSFTAGGTDTQYF
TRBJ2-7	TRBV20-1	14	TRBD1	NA	TGCAGTGCCATACCGGGACAGGGTGACTACGAGCAGTACTTC	CSAIPGQGDYEQYF
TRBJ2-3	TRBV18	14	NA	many	TGTGCCAGCTCACCCCCCTCGGGGACCGATACGCAGTATTTT	CASSPPSGTDTQYF
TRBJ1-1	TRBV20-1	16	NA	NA	TGCAGTGCTCCCCCGGGGGGGGCGGGACTAAACACTGAAGCTTTCTTT	CSAPPGGAGLNTEAFF
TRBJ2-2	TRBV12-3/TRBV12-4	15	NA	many	TGTGCCAGTTATAGTTTGCGGGAATGGACCGGGGAGCTGTTTTTT	CASYSLREWTGELFF
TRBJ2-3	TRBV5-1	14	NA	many	TGCGCCAGCAGCTCTCGTCCCGGCGCAGATACGCAGTATTTT	CASSSRPGADTQYF
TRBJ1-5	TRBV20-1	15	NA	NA	TGCAGTGCTACACTACAGGGAATCGGCAATCAGCCCCAGCATTTT	CSATLQGIGNQPQHF
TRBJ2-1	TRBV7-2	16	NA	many	TGTGCCAGCAGCGTTACCGGGGGCAACTCCTACAATGAGCAGTTCTTC	CASSVTGGNSYNEQFF
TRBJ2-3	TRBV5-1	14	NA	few	TGCGCCAGCAGCTTGGCCCCGAGAACAGATACGCAGTATTTT	CASSLAPRTDTQYF
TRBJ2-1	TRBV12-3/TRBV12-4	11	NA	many	TGTGCCAGCAGCAGTCGACTAGAGGGGTTCTTC	CASSSRLEGFF
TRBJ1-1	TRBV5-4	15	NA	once	TGTGCCAGCAGCCCCCGAGGTCAAATGAACACTGAAGCTTTCTTT	CASSPRGQMNTEAFF
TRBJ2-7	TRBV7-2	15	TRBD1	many	TGTGCCAGCAGCTTAATGACAGGGGCCTCCTACGAGCAGTACTTC	CASSLMTGASYEQYF
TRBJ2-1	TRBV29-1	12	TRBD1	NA	TGCAGCCACCGGACAGGGGGCGATGAGCAGTTCTTC	CSHRTGGDEQFF
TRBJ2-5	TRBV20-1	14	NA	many	TGCAGTGCTATGTTCCCAGCGGTCCAAGAGACCCAGTACTTC	CSAMFPAVQETQYF
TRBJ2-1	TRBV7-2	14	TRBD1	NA	TGTGCCAGCACCTTAAACAGGGGCAGGCCAGCGCAGTTCTTC	CASTLNRGRPAQFF
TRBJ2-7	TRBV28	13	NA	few	TGTGCCAGCAGCCGGGACGCAGACTACGAGCAGTACTTC	CASSRDADYEQYF
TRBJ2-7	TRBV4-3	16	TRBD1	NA	TGCGCCAGCAGCCAAGAAGGGGACAGGGGGAGGTACGAGCAGTACTTC	CASSQEGDRGRYEQYF
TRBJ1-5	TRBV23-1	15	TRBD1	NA	TGCGCCAGCAGCCCGACAGGGGATAGCAATCAGCCCCAGCATTTT	CASSPTGDSNQPQHF
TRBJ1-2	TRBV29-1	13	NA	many	TGCAGCGTTGATCCCGGGACCGCTCGAGGCTACACCTTC	CSVDPGTARGYTF
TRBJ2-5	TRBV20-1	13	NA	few	TGCAGTGCTACCGGGGTGGGGGTCAAGACCCAGTACTTC	CSATGVGVKTQYF
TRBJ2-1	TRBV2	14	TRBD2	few	TGTGCCAGCAGAGGGCGGGAGTCTCGCAATGAGCAGTTCTTC	CASRGRESRNEQFF
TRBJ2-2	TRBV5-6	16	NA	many	TGTGCCAGCAGCTTGCGTGGGGGTAGGAACACCGGGGAGCTGTTTTTT	CASSLRGGRNTGELFF
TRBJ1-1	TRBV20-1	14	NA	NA	TGCAGTGCTAGAGATCCTAGGTATCTCGGTGAAGCTTTCTTT	CSARDPRYLGEAFF
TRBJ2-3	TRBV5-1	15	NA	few	TGCGCCAGCAGCTCCGGACAAGATTTCACAGATACGCAGTATTTT	CASSSGQDFTDTQYF
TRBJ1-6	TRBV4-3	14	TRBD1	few	TGCGCCAGCAGCCAAGATAGGGGGCTTACACCCCTCCACTTT	CASSQDRGLTPLHF
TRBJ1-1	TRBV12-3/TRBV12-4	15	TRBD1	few	TGTGCCAGCACCCTGGGAGGGGGCGCGTCGACTGAAGCTTTCTTT	CASTLGGGASTEAFF
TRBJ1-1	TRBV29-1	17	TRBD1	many	TGCAGCGTTGCAGTACAGGGGGCGAAGACCGTTGGGGGTGAAGCTTTCTTT	CSVAVQGAKTVGGEAFF
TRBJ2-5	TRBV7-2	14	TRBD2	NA	TGTGCCAGCAGCTTATTAGCGGGAGGGGAGACCCAGTACTTC	CASSLLAGGETQYF